The 18 T cell receptor beta chains in this list originate from one sample, sequenced in a study of shared clonotypes between healthy human individuals. Sequencing used immunoSEQ multiplex PCR; TCRdb keeps in-frame clones, though not all of them. The sample includes over 75,000 clones, 60% to 70% of them seen just once. Sequencing was performed on memory CD8+ T cells sorted from blood. Subset denoted: CD45RO+ cells pooled with CCR7-negative TemRA cells. The source of these receptors is a man under 40 in good health.

The gene calls are TRBV9 and TRBJ1-1, with TRBD1 as a possible D gene (5 bases). The CDR3 loop spans 15 amino acids. V was shortened by 0 bases and J by 8 bases, with 17 bases between the two germline ends. CDR1 SGDLS and CDR2 YYNGEE come from the germline V gene. The CDR3 region has the DNA TGTGCCAGCAGCGTAGGCCCCGCAGGGACCGTAGAAGCTTTCTTT. Residues: CASSVGPAGTVEAFF.

In this sample, this clone turned up once. V and J are TRBV2 and TRBJ1-2; 8 bases match TRBD1. The V and J ends lost 3 bases and 2 bases, in that order; junction bases with no gene match: 20. The CDR3 sequence is 20 residues long. Germline CDR1 reads SNHLY; CDR2 reads FYNNEI. The CDR3 here is CASSDSFRTGHNIQNYGYTF. CDR3 nucleotide sequence: TGTGCCAGCAGTGATTCTTTCAGGACAGGGCACAATATTCAGAACTATGGCTACACCTTC.

This clone was observed a few times. The chain couples TRBV29-1 to TRBJ2-1; TRBD2 matches 11 bases. The V gene end was trimmed by 6 bases and the J gene end by 7 bases; junction bases not matched to a gene: 14. From germline, CDR1 is SQVTM and CDR2 ANQGSEA. The length of the CDR3 is 16 residues. The CDR3 sequence: CSVTGTSGRWGNEQFF. Here the CDR3 DNA reads TGCAGCGTAACCGGGACTAGCGGCCGTTGGGGTAATGAGCAGTTCTTC.

This clone was counted only a few times. CDR3 coding DNA: TGTGCCAGTAGTATAGCAGACTCTTCGGGGGGTTACGAGCAGTACTTC. Residues: CASSIADSSGGYEQYF. This chain joins TRBV19 and TRBJ2-7; 7 positions agree with TRBD2. The CDR3 has 16 residues. Germline trimming cut 1 base from V and 4 bases from J; bases unmatched to any gene: 10. Germline-derived CDR1 and CDR2 are LNHDA and SQIVND (reference sequence).

This clone was observed a few times. The genes are TRBV28 and TRBJ2-7; 7 bases fit TRBD1. Germline trimming cut 5 bases from V and 4 bases from J; bases unmatched to any gene: 2. The CDR3 runs 12 residues. Per germline, CDR1 MDHEN and CDR2 SYDVKM. The CDR3 sequence is CASSDRVYEQYF. Written as DNA, the CDR3 is TGTGCCAGCAGTGACAGGGTTTACGAGCAGTACTTC.

The chain employs TRBV29-1 and TRBJ2-7, with TRBD1 matching over 10 bases. In germline, CDR1 is SQVTM, CDR2 ANQGSEA. The ends lost 4 bases at V and 3 bases at J; junction bases unmatched: 3. The CDR3 has 13 amino acids. CDR3 amino acids: CSVGGTGDYEQYF. CDR3 bases: TGCAGCGTTGGAGGGACAGGGGACTACGAGCAGTACTTC.

This clone was observed a handful of times. The gene calls are TRBV2 and TRBJ1-1, with D possibly matching TRBD1 (5 bases). The CDR3 loop spans 13 amino acids. Germline CDR1 reads SNHLY; CDR2 reads FYNNEI. Trimming took off 9 bases at V and 6 bases at J, with 17 bases between the two ends. The CDR3 region is CARREGMGPEAFF. CDR3 DNA: TGTGCCAGAAGAGAGGGTATGGGACCTGAAGCTTTCTTT.

The gene calls are TRBV10-1 and TRBJ2-7; tentatively, D is TRBD2 (6 bases). The CDR3 contains 15 residues. Trimming removed 3 bases at V and 4 bases at J, with 16 bases between. Germline V lookup: CDR1 WNHNN, CDR2 SYGVQD (reference sequence). Here the CDR3 DNA reads TGCGCCAGCAGTGAAACGACTAGAGATGGGTACGAGCAGTACTTC. Translated, it gives CASSETTRDGYEQYF.

The V and J genes are TRBV28 and TRBJ2-1, with 13 bases aligning to TRBD2. CDR3 length: 20 residues. With 6 bases clipped from V and 8 bases from J, the junction kept 22 bases outside the gene matches. CDR1 is MDHEN, CDR2 SYDVKM, per germline. The DNA of the CDR3 is TGTGCCAGCAGCCCCACTGTCGGGACTAGCGGGACCACACGGGGGGATGAGCAGTTCTTC. The encoded protein is CASSPTVGTSGTTRGDEQFF.

The V call is TRBV9, the J call TRBJ2-2, with 12 bases lining up with TRBD2. V trimming: 2 bases; J trimming: 3 bases; junction bases outside the gene matches: 2. The CDR3 contains 16 residues. CDR1 and CDR2 (germline): SGDLS, YYNGEE. The CDR3 DNA reads TGTGCCAGCAGCGTTCTAGCGGGAGGGGACACCGGGGAGCTGTTTTTT. It encodes CASSVLAGGDTGELFF. Full variable domain (rest looked up from reference TRBV9 and TRBJ2-2): DSGVTQTPKHLITATGQRVTLRCSPRSGDLSVYWYQQSLDQGLQFLIQYYNGEERAKGNILERFSAQQFPDLHSELNLSSLELGDSALYFCASSVLAGGDTGELFFGEGSRLTVL.

The rearrangement uses TRBV5-4 and TRBJ2-1, with 11 bases lining up with TRBD2. CDR3 size: 17 residues. J gave up 0 bases and V 4 bases, and 6 bases lay outside the gene matches. Germline V gene lookup returns CDR1 SGHNT and CDR2 YYREEE (reference sequence). The CDR3 protein is CASSGSGRGSSYNEQFF. CDR3 nucleotides: TGTGCCAGCAGCGGTAGCGGGAGGGGCAGCTCCTACAATGAGCAGTTCTTC.

This clone has a handful of counts. The chain joins TRBV5-6 to TRBJ2-7; D unresolved. V lost 2 bases and J 4 bases, leaving 10 bases between the germline ends. Looked up from germline, CDR1 is SGHDT and CDR2 is YYEEEE. The CDR3 runs to 13 residues. The CDR3 reads CASSFFGPYEQYF. In DNA form, the CDR3 reads TGTGCCAGCAGCTTTTTCGGGCCATACGAGCAGTACTTC.

The chain is built from TRBV18 and TRBJ2-1; D unclear. This CDR3 is built from 14 residues. With 3 bases removed from V and 4 bases from J, the gap between germline ends came to 10 bases. In germline, CDR1 is KGHSH, CDR2 LQKENI. CDR3: CASSPPLGYNEQFF. The CDR3, as DNA: TGTGCCAGCTCACCCCCCTTGGGGTACAATGAGCAGTTCTTC.

This sequence joins TRBV27 and TRBJ2-7; 12 bases are shared with TRBD2. Per the germline V gene, CDR1 is MNHEY and CDR2 is SMNVEV (reference sequence). The CDR3 is 14 residues long. The V and J ends lost 8 bases and 2 bases, in that order; junction bases with no gene match: 4. CDR3 nucleotide sequence: TGTGCCAGCGGAACTAGCGGGAGGCCCTACGAGCAGTACTTC. This sequence encodes CASGTSGRPYEQYF.

This clone was recorded at least ten times. The chain employs TRBV5-1 and TRBJ2-1; the D gene could be TRBD1 or TRBD2 (5 bases each). Between the trimmed V and J ends, which lost 0 bases and 7 bases, there was a span of 8 bases. The CDR3 is 13 residues long. Germline values: CDR1 SGHRS, CDR2 YFSETQ. The CDR3, as DNA: TGCGCCAGCAGCTTGGCCGAGGGGAATGAGCAGTTCTTC. Translation gives CASSLAEGNEQFF.

This clone was counted a few times. J is TRBJ1-2 and V is TRBV27, with 7 positions matching TRBD1. Germline assignment: CDR1 MNHEY and CDR2 SMNVEV (reference sequence). The V and J ends lost 4 bases and 1 base, in that order; junction bases with no gene match: 6. The CDR3 sequence is 15 residues long. CDR3 sequence reads: CASSSHRDSNYGYTF. The CDR3 bases are TGTGCCAGCAGTTCCCACCGGGACAGTAACTATGGCTACACCTTC.

The chain uses TRBV30 and TRBJ2-7; 8 bases match TRBD1. The CDR3 sequence is 17 residues long. The V gene end was trimmed by 2 bases and the J gene end by 7 bases; junction bases not matched to a gene: 19. The germline V gene has CDR1 GTSNPN and CDR2 SVGIG (reference sequence). Written as DNA, the CDR3 is TGTGCCTGGAGTCGGACAGGGAAATCTTCCTACTGGGGGGAGCAGTACTTC. It yields the protein CAWSRTGKSSYWGEQYF.

The V call is TRBV5-4, the J call TRBJ2-3, with D possibly TRBD1 on 6 matching bases. This CDR3 region has 16 residues. In germline, CDR1 is SGHNT, CDR2 YYREEE (reference sequence). V lost 4 bases, J lost 1 base, and 16 bases lay in between. CDR3 protein: CASSEQGRTRTDTQYF. CDR3 nucleotides: TGTGCCAGCAGCGAACAGGGCCGGACTCGCACAGATACGCAGTATTTT.